In this sample, the clone carrying this TCR beta chain turned up once. The TCRbeta library was prepared with unique molecular identifiers. Using its own MiXCR run on the PCR reads, TCRdb lists one record per CDR3 protein. Of 500,000 to 600,000 distinct CDR3 sequences listed, approximately 29% are singletons. The data were obtained in a study of T-cell reconstitution after alpha-beta-depleted transplantation in children. The CDR3 runs 16 residues. Trimming removed 6 bases from V and 8 bases from J; junction bases left unmatched: 16. CDR1 MNHEY and CDR2 SMNVEV come from the germline V gene (reference sequence).

The TCR sequence derives from a human donor who donated a stem cell graft to a child with aplastic anemia. V is TRBV27 and J is TRBJ1-1, with TRBD1 matching over 9 bases. The material was PBMCs from the stem cell graft donor, obtained from the stem cell graft. The CDR3 sequence is CASRAGTGWPDPEAFF. The CDR3 region has the DNA TGTGCCAGCAGGGCCGGGACAGGGTGGCCCGACCCGGAAGCTTTCTTT.